The clone carrying this T cell receptor (beta chain) was detected many times. Antigen unknown. The data are from a study of CD8+CD57+ T cells in acquired aplastic anemia. Study-level background: Each DNA sample taken from sorted CD4+ and CD8+ cells came to roughly 3.5 ug on average. The study obtained 9 million to 11 million reads on average for CD4+ cells from healthy donors.

Study-wide results and caveats: Statistical testing detected no significant gap in CD8+ Simpson's diversity between patients and controls. The number of CD8+ CDR3 sequences shared by patients and controls was around 30.

Profiling that covered TCR beta VDJ and CDR3 relied on genomic DNA as its template. TCRdb re-called the reads through MiXCR, storing one row per CDR3 protein. The sample lists 200,000 to 250,000 distinct CDR3 sequences, 34% occurring once. This TCR was recovered from a human donor in good health, serving as a control. Sequencing was done on a sample of sorted CD4+, CD8+, or CD8+CD57+ T cells (not recorded which) from PBMCs.

CDR3: CATRGVSGANVLTF. As DNA, the CDR3 is TGTGCGACCCGGGGTGTTTCTGGGGCCAACGTCCTGACTTTC. The gene calls are TRBV2 and TRBJ2-6, with TRBD2 as a possible D gene (5 bases). Germline CDR1 SNHLY, CDR2 FYNNEI. This CDR3 has 14 amino acids. The entire variable domain, with the rest obtained from reference TRBV2 and TRBJ2-6, is as follows: EPEVTQTPSHQVTQMGQEVILRCVPISNHLYFYWYRQILGQKVEFLVSFYNNEISEKSEIFDDQFSVERPDGSNFTLKIRSTKLEDSAMYFCATRGVSGANVLTFGAGSRLTVL.